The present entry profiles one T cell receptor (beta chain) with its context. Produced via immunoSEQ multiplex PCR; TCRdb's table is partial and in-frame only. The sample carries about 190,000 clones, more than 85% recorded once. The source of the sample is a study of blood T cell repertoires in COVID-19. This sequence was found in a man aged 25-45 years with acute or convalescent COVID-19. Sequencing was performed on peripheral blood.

The CDR3 nucleotides are TGTGCCAGCACCTCCCCTCCAAAAAGCCCCAATTCACCCCTCCACTTT. It specifies CASTSPPKSPNSPLHF. V and J are TRBV28 and TRBJ1-6; D is uncertain. From germline, CDR1 is MDHEN and CDR2 SYDVKM. The length of the CDR3 is 16 residues. The V and J ends lost 7 bases and 7 bases respectively, with 20 bases between them.